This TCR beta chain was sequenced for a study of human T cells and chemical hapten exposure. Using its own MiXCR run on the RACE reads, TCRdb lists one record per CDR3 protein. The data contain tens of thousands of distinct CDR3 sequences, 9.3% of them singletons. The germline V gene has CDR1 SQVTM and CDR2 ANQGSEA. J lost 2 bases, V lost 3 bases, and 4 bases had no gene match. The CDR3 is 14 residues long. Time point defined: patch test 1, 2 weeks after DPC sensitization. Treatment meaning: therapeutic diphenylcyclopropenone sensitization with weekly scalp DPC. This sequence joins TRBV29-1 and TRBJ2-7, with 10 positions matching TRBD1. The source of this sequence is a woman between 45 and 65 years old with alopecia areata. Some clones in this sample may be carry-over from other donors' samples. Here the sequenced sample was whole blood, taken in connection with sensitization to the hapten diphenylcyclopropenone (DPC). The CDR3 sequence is CSVDRGTGAYEQYF. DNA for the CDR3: TGCAGCGTTGACCGTGGGACAGGGGCCTACGAGCAGTACTTC.